This TCR beta chain stems from a study of early T cells in non-severe SARS-CoV-2 infection. Overall study context: RNA in bulk from unsorted whole blood was sequenced, and chains were unpaired.

Germline assignment: CDR1 SSHAT and CDR2 FNYEAQ (reference sequence). V lost 1 base and J lost 7, with 7 bases in between. The CDR3 runs to 13 residues. Each single cDNA molecule received a unique molecular identifier. TCRdb re-called the 5' RACE reads through MiXCR, storing one row per CDR3 protein. The sample consists of tens of thousands of distinct CDR3 sequences, over 9.5% of them appearing once. The V and J genes are TRBV7-7 and TRBJ2-2; D call uncertain. The clonotype comes from an adult who was a healthcare worker with PCR-confirmed SARS-CoV-2 infection or an uninfected control (not recorded which). The sample consisted of whole blood. This CDR3 is CASSLGGVGELFF. As DNA, the CDR3 is TGTGCCAGCAGCTTAGGAGGAGTCGGGGAGCTGTTTTTT.